The entry below gives a single T cell receptor beta chain sequence along with its context. Its antigen remains unidentified. The data are from a study of cytomegalovirus exposure and HLA in healthy donors. Nominally healthy donors were sampled, though unrecorded immune exposures were likely. PCR employed 60 Vbeta and 13 Jbeta primers. Libraries were prepared by immunoSEQ multiplex PCR; TCRdb keeps only in-frame clonotypes and omits some of them. This sample has approximately 90,000 clones, with 60% to 80% found just once. V was pared by 7 bases and J by 4 bases, with 15 bases of the junction left unmatched. Germline lookup yields CDR1 MDHEN and CDR2 SYDVKM. The length of the CDR3 is 16 residues. Findings and limits, study-wide: The study listed approximately 160 cytomegalovirus-associated TCR beta chains.

The V and J genes are TRBV28 and TRBJ2-7, with 8 bases that match TRBD1. Sequenced input: PBMCs. The sequence derives from a man aged 25 to 45 in good health and CMV-seronegative. The CDR3 reads CASTTADRTGQYEQYF. The CDR3 region has the DNA TGTGCCAGCACCACAGCCGACCGGACAGGGCAGTACGAGCAGTACTTC.